Following are 26 T cell receptor beta chains from one sample sequenced in a study of regulatory dendritic cells for organ transplantation. No cognate antigen is known for these TCRs. Clones were read by immunoSEQ multiplex PCR, and TCRdb kept only the in-frame ones, dropping some. The sample includes approximately 11,000 clones, approximately 80% of them seen just once. Sorted subsets were CFSE-labeled and cultured four to six days with allogeneic dendritic cells. The sequenced sample consisted of memory CD4+ T cells from blood cultured with dendritic cells. As to subset: CD45RO+ memory T cells. The receptors derive from a human donor in good health.

This chain links TRBV9 with TRBJ2-5; D is unresolved. Germline V lookup: CDR1 SGDLS, CDR2 YYNGEE. CDR3 size: 14 residues. V was pared by 0 bases and J by 2 bases, with 8 bases between. CDR3 sequence: CASSVDPVQETQYF. In DNA, the CDR3 is TGTGCCAGCAGCGTAGACCCCGTACAAGAGACCCAGTACTTC. Full variable domain (rest looked up from reference TRBV9 and TRBJ2-5): DSGVTQTPKHLITATGQRVTLRCSPRSGDLSVYWYQQSLDQGLQFLIQYYNGEERAKGNILERFSAQQFPDLHSELNLSSLELGDSALYFCASSVDPVQETQYFGPGTRLLVL.

This rearrangement joins TRBV19 to TRBJ2-5, with D unresolved. From germline, CDR1 is LNHDA and CDR2 SQIVND (reference sequence). The CDR3 loop spans 10 amino acids. The V end lost 9 bases, the J end lost 7 bases, and 9 bases lay between the germline ends. CDR3 DNA sequence: TGTGCCAGCCGGAAAGGGACCCAGTACTTC. Protein: CASRKGTQYF.

The chain recombines TRBV6-5 with TRBJ1-6; 7 bases match TRBD1. The CDR3 runs to 16 residues. The V gene end was trimmed by 4 bases and the J gene end by 14 bases; junction bases not matched to a gene: 17. Germline assignment: CDR1 MNHEY and CDR2 SVGAGI. The CDR3 spells CASSLRGGGSTSALHF. DNA of the CDR3: TGTGCCAGCAGTTTGAGAGGAGGGGGCTCCACATCGGCCCTCCACTTT.

In this sample, this clone turned up a few times. The gene calls are TRBV7-2 and TRBJ1-2, with TRBD1 identical over 8 bases. Germline trimming cut 6 bases from V and 2 bases from J; bases unmatched to any gene: 5. CDR1 is SGHTA and CDR2 is FQGNSA in the germline V gene. This CDR3 is 14 amino acids long. CDR3 in amino acids: CASRRDRRNYGYTF. The CDR3 bases are TGTGCCAGCAGGAGGGACAGGCGCAACTATGGCTACACCTTC.

This rearrangement joins TRBV28 to TRBJ1-3, with TRBD1 as a possible D gene (5 bases). CDR1 and CDR2 from the germline V gene are MDHEN and SYDVKM. V lost 5 bases, J lost 2 bases, and 16 bases lay in between. The CDR3 extends over 16 amino acids. The CDR3, as DNA: TGTGCCAGCAGTCCGGCCCAGGGCTATGCTGGAAACACCATATATTTT. Amino acids: CASSPAQGYAGNTIYF.

The genes are TRBV6-5 and TRBJ2-1; the match to TRBD2 covers 11 bases. The CDR3 is 14 amino acids. Germline V lookup: CDR1 MNHEY, CDR2 SVGAGI. V gave up 5 bases and J gave up 5 bases; unmatched junction bases: 2. CDR3 coding DNA: TGTGCCAGCAGTAAGGGACTAGCGGACAATGAGCAGTTCTTC. It is translated as CASSKGLADNEQFF.

The chain links TRBV19 to TRBJ1-4, with D unresolved. The CDR3 length is 14 residues. The V end was cut by 2 bases, the J end by 6 bases, with 10 bases between. The germline V gene encodes CDR1 LNHDA and CDR2 SQIVND (reference sequence). CDR3 nucleotides: TGTGCCAGTAGTATAATCATGCTTGATGAAAAACTGTTTTTT. The encoded protein is CASSIIMLDEKLFF.

The rearrangement uses TRBV23-1 and TRBJ2-6; D possibly corresponds to TRBD1 (5 bases). TRBV23-1 is classed as an ORF, of uncertain function. With 1 base removed from V and 2 bases from J, the gap between germline ends came to 24 bases. CDR3 length equals 21 residues. The CDR3 region is CASSQWVEETALVTGANVLTF. In DNA form, the CDR3 reads TGCGCCAGCAGTCAATGGGTCGAGGAGACAGCCCTCGTAACTGGGGCCAACGTCCTGACTTTC.

The sample holds one count of this clone. The J gene is TRBJ2-3, the V gene TRBV9, with TRBD2 matching 9 bases. Germline V gives CDR1 SGDLS, CDR2 YYNGEE. The CDR3 has 16 residues. V lost 3 bases and J lost 3; bases outside the gene matches: 8. CDR3 sequence reads: CASSALGLAGTDTQYF. The CDR3 region has the DNA TGTGCCAGCAGCGCCCTGGGGCTAGCGGGGACAGATACGCAGTATTTT. Drawing the rest from reference TRBV9 and TRBJ2-3, the complete variable domain is DSGVTQTPKHLITATGQRVTLRCSPRSGDLSVYWYQQSLDQGLQFLIQYYNGEERAKGNILERFSAQQFPDLHSELNLSSLELGDSALYFCASSALGLAGTDTQYFGPGTRLTVL.

The V gene is TRBV28, the J gene TRBJ2-4, with 8 positions matching TRBD2. J was trimmed by 7 bases and V by 2 bases; bases with no gene match: 13. Per the germline V gene, CDR1 is MDHEN and CDR2 is SYDVKM. This CDR3 contains 17 residues. The CDR3 region has the DNA TGTGCCAGCAGTTTACTTAGGACGGCGGGAGGCCGGAACATTCAGTACTTC. Translating it yields CASSLLRTAGGRNIQYF.

In this sample, this clone turned up a few times. The V gene is TRBV2, the J gene TRBJ1-2; D call uncertain. This CDR3 is built from 15 residues. V dropped 4 bases and J dropped 0 bases, with 12 bases sitting between them. Germline assignment: CDR1 SNHLY and CDR2 FYNNEI. The CDR3 loop is CASSVLPPTNYGYTF. In DNA form, the CDR3 reads TGTGCCAGCAGTGTATTGCCACCGACTAACTATGGCTACACCTTC.

The chain employs TRBV30 and TRBJ2-3; D remains unclear. V was trimmed by 1 base and J by 1 base, leaving 12 bases between them. CDR1 and CDR2 (germline): GTSNPN, SVGIG (reference sequence). There are 15 residues in the CDR3. CDR3 in amino acids: CAWSEERVRTDTQYF. DNA of the CDR3: TGTGCCTGGAGTGAGGAGAGAGTACGCACAGATACGCAGTATTTT.

This clone was seen only a few times. The rearrangement uses TRBV29-1 and TRBJ1-1; no definite D call. Trimming removed 7 bases at V and 1 base at J, with 4 bases between. The CDR3 is made up of 10 amino acids. Germline V gene sequence: CDR1 SQVTM, CDR2 ANQGSEA. The CDR3 nucleotides are TGCAGCGGGGGGAACACTGAAGCTTTCTTT. It yields the protein CSGGNTEAFF.

This clone was detected once. The chain joins TRBV7-9 to TRBJ2-1, with 8 bases aligning to TRBD2. Unmatched junction bases numbered 10, after V lost 1 base and J lost 8 bases. The CDR3 consists of 16 residues. Germline V gene data show CDR1 as SEHNR and CDR2 as FQNEAQ (reference sequence). The CDR3 spells CASSLDYGRAVYEQFF. Here the CDR3 DNA reads TGTGCCAGCAGCTTAGATTACGGGAGGGCCGTCTATGAGCAGTTCTTC. Full variable domain (remainder filled in from reference TRBV7-9 and TRBJ2-1): DTGVSQNPRHKITKRGQNVTFRCDPISEHNRLYWYRQTLGQGPEFLTYFQNEAQLEKSRLLSDRFSAERPKGSFSTLEIQRTEQGDSAMYLCASSLDYGRAVYEQFFGPGTRLTVL.

The chain couples TRBV28 to TRBJ1-1; a possible D gene is TRBD1 (6 bases). V lost 4 bases to trimming and J lost 7 bases, with 13 bases between them. CDR3 length: 13 amino acids. Germline CDR1 MDHEN, CDR2 SYDVKM. The CDR3 sequence is CASSSGQPFEAFF. For the CDR3, the DNA is TGTGCCAGCAGTTCAGGACAGCCGTTTGAAGCTTTCTTT.

The chain has TRBV30 and TRBJ2-2, with a possible D match to TRBD2 (5 bases). This CDR3 is built from 15 residues. Trimming took 2 bases from V and 6 from J, leaving 16 bases between them. CDR1 is GTSNPN, CDR2 SVGIG, per germline (reference sequence). Written as DNA, the CDR3 is TGTGCCTGGAGTCCCTCGAGAGGGTTCGCCGGGGAGCTGTTTTTT. Protein: CAWSPSRGFAGELFF.

The chain joins TRBV10-2 to TRBJ1-6, with D uncertain. The germline V gene has CDR1 WSHSY and CDR2 SAAADI. The CDR3 runs 15 residues. V lost 2 bases to trimming and J lost 4 bases, with 9 bases between them. This CDR3 is CASSERASYNSPLHF. The CDR3 DNA follows: TGCGCCAGCAGTGAGAGGGCCTCTTATAATTCACCCCTCCACTTT.

This chain joins TRBV6-5 and TRBJ2-5; 7 nucleotides match TRBD1. The V and J ends lost 6 bases and 2 bases, in that order; junction bases with no gene match: 9. This CDR3 spans 15 amino acids. Germline-derived CDR1 and CDR2 are MNHEY and SVGAGI. Here the CDR3 DNA reads TGTGCCAGCAGCCAGGGTCGGGACAGACAAGAGACCCAGTACTTC. Protein sequence: CASSQGRDRQETQYF.

The J gene is TRBJ1-5, the V gene TRBV7-3, with a tentative D call TRBD1 (5 bases). This CDR3 spans 16 amino acids. V lost 3 bases to trimming and J lost 3 bases, with 15 bases between them. Germline V gene lookup returns CDR1 SGHTA and CDR2 FQGTGA. The CDR3 protein is CASSFRPDSHNQPQHF. In nucleotides, the CDR3 is TGTGCCAGCAGCTTCCGTCCAGACAGCCACAATCAGCCCCAGCATTTT.

The table lists this clone with a few counts. The chain links TRBV5-4 to TRBJ1-1, with unresolved D. The CDR3 runs to 13 residues. V lost 2 bases and J lost 13, with 18 bases in between. CDR1 SGHNT and CDR2 YYREEE come from the germline V gene (reference sequence). The CDR3 DNA follows: TGTGCCAGCAGCTTCGATCCCGCCAGTGCTGGTTTCTTT. It yields the protein CASSFDPASAGFF. Drawing the rest from reference TRBV5-4 and TRBJ1-1, the complete variable domain is ETGVTQSPTHLIKTRGQQVTLRCSSQSGHNTVSWYQQALGQGPQFIFQYYREEENGRGNFPPRFSGLQFPNYSSELNVNALELDDSALYLCASSFDPASAGFFGQGTRLTVV.

The chain employs TRBV14 and TRBJ1-3; D ambiguous. Germline-derived CDR1 and CDR2 are SGHDN and FVKESK. The V and J ends lost 4 bases and 0 bases respectively, with 16 bases between them. CDR3 length equals 17 residues. The CDR3: CASSPFVGSFSGNTIYF. The CDR3 coding sequence is TGTGCCAGCAGCCCATTTGTGGGGTCTTTCTCTGGAAACACCATATATTTT. Based on the CDR3 plus reference TRBV14 and TRBJ1-3, the full variable domain is EAGVTQFPSHSVIEKGQTVTLRCDPISGHDNLYWYRRVMGKEIKFLLHFVKESKQDESGMPNNRFLAERTGGTYSTLKVQPAELEDSGVYFCASSPFVGSFSGNTIYFGEGSWLTVV.

The V gene is TRBV19, the J gene TRBJ1-3; D is undetermined. The CDR3 has 16 residues. Germline values: CDR1 LNHDA, CDR2 SQIVND (reference sequence). The V and J ends lost 3 bases and 1 base respectively, with 13 bases between them. In DNA, the CDR3 is TGTGCCAGTAGTATCTCCAGCGTCGGGTCTGGAAACACCATATATTTT. This translates into CASSISSVGSGNTIYF.

The rearrangement joins TRBV11-2 to TRBJ2-5; D remains ambiguous. V dropped 3 bases and J dropped 4 bases, with 12 bases sitting between them. The CDR3 sequence is 14 residues long. Germline CDR1 SGHAT, CDR2 FQNNGV. The CDR3, as DNA: TGTGCCAGCAGCTTTATTTCCTTCCCAGAGACCCAGTACTTC. This gives the protein CASSFISFPETQYF.

The chain recombines TRBV30 with TRBJ2-3; no reliable D call. V gave up 0 bases and J gave up 11 bases, with 15 bases separating them. The CDR3 extends over 13 amino acids. Germline CDR1 and CDR2: GTSNPN and SVGIG (reference sequence). Here the CDR3 DNA reads TGTGCCTGGAGTGTACTGAGATCTCGCGAGCAGTATTTT. This gives the protein CAWSVLRSREQYF.

This clone was recorded once. This chain joins TRBV5-8 and TRBJ1-2; D perhaps matches TRBD1 (5 bases). The CDR3 has 13 residues. Germline V gene lookup returns CDR1 SGHTS and CDR2 YDEGEE. V was trimmed by 6 bases and J by 3 bases, leaving 12 bases between them. CDR3: CASTPGGDYGYTF. The CDR3, as DNA: TGTGCCAGCACTCCCGGGGGGGACTATGGCTACACCTTC.

This clone was seen a few times. This chain uses TRBV5-6 with TRBJ1-5, with a possible D match to TRBD1 (5 bases). Trimming took 0 bases from V and 6 from J, leaving 25 bases between them. The CDR3 runs 19 residues. Per germline, CDR1 SGHDT and CDR2 YYEEEE. The CDR3 coding sequence is TGTGCCAGCAGCTTGGCCGGTCTTGGGGGAGGATGGGTCAGTCAGCCCCAGCATTTT. Protein product: CASSLAGLGGGWVSQPQHF. The full variable domain, in which reference TRBV5-6 and TRBJ1-5 provide the parts outside the CDR3, is DAGVTQSPTHLIKTRGQQVTLRCSPKSGHDTVSWYQQALGQGPQFIFQYYEEEERQRGNFPDRFSGHQFPNYSSELNVNALLLGDSALYLCASSLAGLGGGWVSQPQHFGDGTRLSIL.